This entry concerns a single T cell receptor (beta chain). The record originates from a study of technical replicates of blood from a few donors. Repertoires were generated with immunoSEQ multiplex PCR, while TCRdb's copy carries only in-frame clones and drops some. This table has around 72,000 clones, 90% to 95% appearing once. The CDR3 extends over 15 amino acids. The ends lost 1 base at V and 6 bases at J; junction bases unmatched: 1. Per the germline V gene, CDR1 is SGHAT and CDR2 is FQDESV (reference sequence). Sequenced input: T cells isolated from PBMCs. The chain has TRBV11-1 and TRBJ2-2; 11 bases line up with TRBD1. The TCR sequence derives from a human donor in good health. Some clones in this sample may be carry-over from other donors' samples. CDR3 protein: CASSLGTGGSGELFF. The CDR3 nucleotides read TGTGCCAGCAGCTTAGGGACAGGGGGCTCCGGGGAGCTGTTTTTT.